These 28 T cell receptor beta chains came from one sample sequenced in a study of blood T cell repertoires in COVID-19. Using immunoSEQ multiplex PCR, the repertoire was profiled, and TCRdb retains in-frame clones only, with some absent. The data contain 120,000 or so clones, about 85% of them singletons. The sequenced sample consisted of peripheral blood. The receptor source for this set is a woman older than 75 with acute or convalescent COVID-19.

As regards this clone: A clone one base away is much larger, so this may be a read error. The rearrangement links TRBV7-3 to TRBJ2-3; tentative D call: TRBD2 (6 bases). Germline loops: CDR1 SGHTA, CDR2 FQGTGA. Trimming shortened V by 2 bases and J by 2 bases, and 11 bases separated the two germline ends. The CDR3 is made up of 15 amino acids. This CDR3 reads CASSLAGRPTDTQYF. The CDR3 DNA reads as TGTGCCAGCAGCTTAGCGGGGCGGCCCACAGATACGCAGTATTTT.

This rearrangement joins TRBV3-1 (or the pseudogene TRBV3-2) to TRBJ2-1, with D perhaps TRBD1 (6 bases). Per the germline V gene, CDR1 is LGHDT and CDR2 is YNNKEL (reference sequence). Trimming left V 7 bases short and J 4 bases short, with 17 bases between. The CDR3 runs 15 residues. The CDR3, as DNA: TGTGCCAGCACCCAGAGGGACAAGCAGTACAATGAGCAGTTCTTC. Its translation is CASTQRDKQYNEQFF.

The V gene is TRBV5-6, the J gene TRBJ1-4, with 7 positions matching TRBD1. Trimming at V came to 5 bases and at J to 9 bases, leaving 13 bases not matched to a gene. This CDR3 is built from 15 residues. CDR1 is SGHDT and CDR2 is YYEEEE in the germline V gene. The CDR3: CASSYTGTAPKKLFF. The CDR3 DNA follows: TGTGCCAGCAGTTACACCGGGACAGCACCAAAAAAACTGTTTTTT.

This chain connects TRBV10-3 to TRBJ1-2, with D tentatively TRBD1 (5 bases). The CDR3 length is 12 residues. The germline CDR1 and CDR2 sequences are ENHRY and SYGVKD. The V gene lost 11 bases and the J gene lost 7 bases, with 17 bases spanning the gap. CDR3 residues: CAVQTGLSGYTF. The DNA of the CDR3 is TGTGCCGTACAAACAGGACTATCTGGCTACACCTTC.

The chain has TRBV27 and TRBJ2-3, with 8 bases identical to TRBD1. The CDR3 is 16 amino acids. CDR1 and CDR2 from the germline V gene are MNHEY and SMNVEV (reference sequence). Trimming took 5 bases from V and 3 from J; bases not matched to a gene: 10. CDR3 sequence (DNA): TGTGCCAGCAGTCCACGACAGGGGTGGCCGACAGATACGCAGTATTTT. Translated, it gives CASSPRQGWPTDTQYF.

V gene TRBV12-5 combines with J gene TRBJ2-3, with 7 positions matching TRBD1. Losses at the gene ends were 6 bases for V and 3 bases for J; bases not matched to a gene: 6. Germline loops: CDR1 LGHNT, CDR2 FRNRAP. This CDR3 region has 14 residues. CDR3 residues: CASGRQGWTDTQYF. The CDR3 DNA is TGTGCTAGTGGGCGACAGGGATGGACAGATACGCAGTATTTT.

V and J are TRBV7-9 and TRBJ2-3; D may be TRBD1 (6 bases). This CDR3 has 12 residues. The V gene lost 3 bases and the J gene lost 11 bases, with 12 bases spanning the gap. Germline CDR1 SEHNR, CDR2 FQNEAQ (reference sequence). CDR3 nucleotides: TGTGCCAGCAGCTTCCAGGGGCACAGGCAGTATTTT. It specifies CASSFQGHRQYF.

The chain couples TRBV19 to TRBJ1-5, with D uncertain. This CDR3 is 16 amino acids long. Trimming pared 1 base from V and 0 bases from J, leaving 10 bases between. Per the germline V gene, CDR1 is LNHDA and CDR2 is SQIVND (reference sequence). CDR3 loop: CASSIGGYYSNQPQHF. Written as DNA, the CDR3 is TGTGCCAGTAGTATAGGAGGGTATTATAGCAATCAGCCCCAGCATTTT.

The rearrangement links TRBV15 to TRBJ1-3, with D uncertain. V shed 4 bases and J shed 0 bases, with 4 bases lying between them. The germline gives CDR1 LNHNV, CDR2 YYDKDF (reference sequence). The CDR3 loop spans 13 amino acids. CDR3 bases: TGTGCCACCAGCATTCACTCTGGAAACACCATATATTTT. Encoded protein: CATSIHSGNTIYF.

This CDR3 reads CASSPLLAGVYNEQFF. CDR3 nucleotides: TGTGCCAGCAGCCCACTCTTAGCGGGGGTATACAATGAGCAGTTCTTC. The chain couples TRBV7-6 to TRBJ2-1, with 9 bases lining up with TRBD2. Unmatched junction bases numbered 9, after V lost 5 bases and J lost 4 bases. Germline loops: CDR1 SGHVS, CDR2 FNYEAQ. The length of the CDR3 is 16 residues.

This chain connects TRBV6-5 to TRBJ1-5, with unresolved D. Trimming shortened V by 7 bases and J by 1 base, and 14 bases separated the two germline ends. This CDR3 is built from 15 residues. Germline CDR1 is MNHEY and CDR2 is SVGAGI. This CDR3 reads CASTPTRGSNQPQHF. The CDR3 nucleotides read TGTGCCAGCACCCCTACTAGAGGAAGCAATCAGCCCCAGCATTTT.

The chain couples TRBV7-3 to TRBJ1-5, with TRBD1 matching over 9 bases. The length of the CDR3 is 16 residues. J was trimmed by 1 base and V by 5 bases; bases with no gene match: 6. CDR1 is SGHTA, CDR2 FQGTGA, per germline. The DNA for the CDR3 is TGTGCCAGCAGCCCAAGACAGGGGGGAAGCAATCAGCCCCAGCATTTT. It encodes CASSPRQGGSNQPQHF.

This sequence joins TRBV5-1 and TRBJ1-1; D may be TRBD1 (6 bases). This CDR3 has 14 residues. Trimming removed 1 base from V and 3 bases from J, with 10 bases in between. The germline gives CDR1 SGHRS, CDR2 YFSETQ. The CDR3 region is CASSLWGPHTEAFF. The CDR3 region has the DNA TGCGCCAGCAGCTTGTGGGGGCCCCACACTGAAGCTTTCTTT.

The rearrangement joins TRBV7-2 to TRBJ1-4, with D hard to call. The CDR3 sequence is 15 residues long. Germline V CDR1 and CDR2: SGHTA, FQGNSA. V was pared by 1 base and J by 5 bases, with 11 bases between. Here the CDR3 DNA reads TGTGCCAGCAGCTTAGTAAGTGGGGAGAATGAAAAACTGTTTTTT. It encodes CASSLVSGENEKLFF.

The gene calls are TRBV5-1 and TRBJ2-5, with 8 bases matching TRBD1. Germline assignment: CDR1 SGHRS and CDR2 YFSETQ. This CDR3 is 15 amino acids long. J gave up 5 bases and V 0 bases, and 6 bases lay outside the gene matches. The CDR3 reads CASSLVPGGAETQYF. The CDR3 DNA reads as TGCGCCAGCAGCTTGGTGCCAGGGGGCGCGGAGACCCAGTACTTC.

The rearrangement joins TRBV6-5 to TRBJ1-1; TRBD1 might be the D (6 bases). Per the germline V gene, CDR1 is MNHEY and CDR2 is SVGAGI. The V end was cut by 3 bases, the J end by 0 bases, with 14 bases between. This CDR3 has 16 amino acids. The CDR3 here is CASSYRQGKVNTEAFF. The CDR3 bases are TGTGCCAGCAGTTATAGGCAGGGGAAGGTGAACACTGAAGCTTTCTTT.

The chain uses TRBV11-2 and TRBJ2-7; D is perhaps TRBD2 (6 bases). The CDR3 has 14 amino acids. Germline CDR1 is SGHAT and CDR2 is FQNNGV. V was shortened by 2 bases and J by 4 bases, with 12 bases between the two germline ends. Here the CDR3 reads CASSLYGSTYEQYF. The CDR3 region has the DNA TGTGCCAGCAGCTTATACGGGAGTACGTACGAGCAGTACTTC.

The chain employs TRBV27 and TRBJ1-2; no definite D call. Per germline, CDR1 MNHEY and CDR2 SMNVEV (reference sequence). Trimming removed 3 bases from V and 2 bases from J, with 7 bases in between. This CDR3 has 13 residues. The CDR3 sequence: CASSFRVNYGYTF. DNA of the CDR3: TGTGCCAGCAGTTTTCGGGTGAACTATGGCTACACCTTC.

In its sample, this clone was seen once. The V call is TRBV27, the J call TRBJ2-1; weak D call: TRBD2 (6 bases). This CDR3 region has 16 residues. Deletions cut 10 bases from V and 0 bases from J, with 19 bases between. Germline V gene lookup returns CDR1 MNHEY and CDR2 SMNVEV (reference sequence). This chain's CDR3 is CATISFRGSSYNEQFF. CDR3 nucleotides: TGTGCCACGATCTCCTTCCGGGGGAGCTCCTACAATGAGCAGTTCTTC.

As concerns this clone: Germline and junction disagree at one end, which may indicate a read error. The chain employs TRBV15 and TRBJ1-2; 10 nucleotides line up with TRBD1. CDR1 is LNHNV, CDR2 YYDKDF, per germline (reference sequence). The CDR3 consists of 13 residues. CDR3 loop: CGTRDRGRYGYTF. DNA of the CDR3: TGTGGCACCCGGGACAGGGGACGCTATGGCTACACCTTC.

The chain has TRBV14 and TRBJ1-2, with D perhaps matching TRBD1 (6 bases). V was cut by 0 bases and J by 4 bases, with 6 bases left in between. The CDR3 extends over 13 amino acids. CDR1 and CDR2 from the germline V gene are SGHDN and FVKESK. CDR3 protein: CASSQDRGYGYTF. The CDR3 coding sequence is TGTGCCAGCAGCCAAGACAGGGGCTATGGCTACACCTTC.

In nucleotides, the CDR3 is TGTGCCAGCTCACCCGGGACAGGGGTCGGTTCACCCCTCCACTTT. Protein sequence: CASSPGTGVGSPLHF. V gene TRBV18 combines with J gene TRBJ1-6; 10 nucleotides line up with TRBD1. This CDR3 comprises 15 residues. V dropped 3 bases and J dropped 9; count of bases not matched to a gene: 5. Looked up from germline, CDR1 is KGHSH and CDR2 is LQKENI.

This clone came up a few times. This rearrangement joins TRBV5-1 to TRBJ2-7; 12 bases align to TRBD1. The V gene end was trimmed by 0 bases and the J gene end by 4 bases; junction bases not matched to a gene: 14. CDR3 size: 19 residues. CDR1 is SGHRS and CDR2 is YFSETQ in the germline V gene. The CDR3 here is CASSLDTGLGQGAYYEQYF. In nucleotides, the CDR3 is TGCGCCAGCAGCTTGGATACAGGGCTGGGACAGGGGGCCTATTACGAGCAGTACTTC.

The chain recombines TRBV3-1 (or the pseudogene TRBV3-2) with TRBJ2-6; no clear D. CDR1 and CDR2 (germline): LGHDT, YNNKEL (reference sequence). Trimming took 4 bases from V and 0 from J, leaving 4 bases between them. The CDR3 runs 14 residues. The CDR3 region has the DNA TGTGCCAGCAGCCCCAGCTCTGGGGCCAACGTCCTGACTTTC. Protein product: CASSPSSGANVLTF.

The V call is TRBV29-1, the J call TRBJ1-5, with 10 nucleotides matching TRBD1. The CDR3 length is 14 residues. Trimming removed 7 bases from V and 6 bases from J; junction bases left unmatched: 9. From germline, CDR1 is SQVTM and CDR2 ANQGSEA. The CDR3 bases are TGCAGCGCTACGGAGGGACAGGGGAGTCAGCCCCAGCATTTT. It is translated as CSATEGQGSQPQHF.

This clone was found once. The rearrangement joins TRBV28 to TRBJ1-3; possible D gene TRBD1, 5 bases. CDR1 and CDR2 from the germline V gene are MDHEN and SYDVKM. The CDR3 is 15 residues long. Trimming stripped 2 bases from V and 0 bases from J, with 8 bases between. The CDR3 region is CASSLGASSGNTIYF. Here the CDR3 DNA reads TGTGCCAGCAGTTTAGGGGCTAGCTCTGGAAACACCATATATTTT. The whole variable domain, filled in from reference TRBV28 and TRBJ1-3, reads DVKVTQSSRYLVKRTGEKVFLECVQDMDHENMFWYRQDPGLGLRLIYFSYDVKMKEKGDIPEGYSVSREKKERFSLILESASTNQTSMYLCASSLGASSGNTIYFGEGSWLTVV.

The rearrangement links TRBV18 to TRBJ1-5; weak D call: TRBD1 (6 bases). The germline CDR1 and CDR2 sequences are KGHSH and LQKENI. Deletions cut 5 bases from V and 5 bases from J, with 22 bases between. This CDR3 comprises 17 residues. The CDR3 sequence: CASSTKGDLAVDQPQHF. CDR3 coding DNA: TGTGCCAGCTCAACCAAGGGGGATCTGGCAGTAGATCAGCCCCAGCATTTT.

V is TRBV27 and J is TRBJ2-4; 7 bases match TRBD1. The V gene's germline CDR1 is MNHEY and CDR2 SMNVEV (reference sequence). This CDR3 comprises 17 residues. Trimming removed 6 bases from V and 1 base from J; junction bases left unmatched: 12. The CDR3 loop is CASSPLQGNWAKNIQYF. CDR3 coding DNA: TGTGCCAGCAGCCCATTACAGGGGAATTGGGCCAAAAACATTCAGTACTTC.